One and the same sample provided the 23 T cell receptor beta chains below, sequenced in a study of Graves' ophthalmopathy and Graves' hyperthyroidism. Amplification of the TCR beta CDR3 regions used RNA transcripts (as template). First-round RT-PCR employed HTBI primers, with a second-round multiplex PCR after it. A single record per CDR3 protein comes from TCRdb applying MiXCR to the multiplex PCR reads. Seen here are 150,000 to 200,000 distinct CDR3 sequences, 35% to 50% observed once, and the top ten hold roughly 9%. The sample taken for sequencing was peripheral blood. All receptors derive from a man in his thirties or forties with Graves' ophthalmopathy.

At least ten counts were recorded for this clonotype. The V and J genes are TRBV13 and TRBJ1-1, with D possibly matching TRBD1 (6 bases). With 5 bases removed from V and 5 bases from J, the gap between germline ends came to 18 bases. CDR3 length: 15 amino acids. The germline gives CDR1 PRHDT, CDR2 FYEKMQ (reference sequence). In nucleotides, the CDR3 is TGTGCCAGCAGCCCAGTGACAGGAGGAGGAACTGAAGCTTTCTTT. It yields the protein CASSPVTGGGTEAFF. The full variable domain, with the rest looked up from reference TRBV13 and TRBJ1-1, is AAGVIQSPRHLIKEKRETATLKCYPIPRHDTVYWYQQGPGQDPQFLISFYEKMQSDKGSIPDRFSAQQFSDYHSELNMSSLELGDSALYFCASSPVTGGGTEAFFGQGTRLTVV.

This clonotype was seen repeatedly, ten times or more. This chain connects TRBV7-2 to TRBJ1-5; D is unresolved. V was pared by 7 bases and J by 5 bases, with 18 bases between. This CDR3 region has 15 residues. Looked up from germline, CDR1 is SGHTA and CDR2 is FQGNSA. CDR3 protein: CASIPRKRAHQPQHF. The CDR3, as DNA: TGTGCCAGCATCCCTCGCAAACGAGCCCATCAGCCCCAGCATTTT.

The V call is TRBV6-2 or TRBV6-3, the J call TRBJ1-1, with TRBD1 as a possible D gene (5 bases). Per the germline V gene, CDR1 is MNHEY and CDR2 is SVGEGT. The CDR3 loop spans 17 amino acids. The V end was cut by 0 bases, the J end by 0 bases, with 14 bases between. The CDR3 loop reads CASSYSKGALMNTEAFF. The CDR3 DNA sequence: TGTGCCAGCAGTTACTCGAAAGGGGCCCTAATGAACACTGAAGCTTTCTTT.

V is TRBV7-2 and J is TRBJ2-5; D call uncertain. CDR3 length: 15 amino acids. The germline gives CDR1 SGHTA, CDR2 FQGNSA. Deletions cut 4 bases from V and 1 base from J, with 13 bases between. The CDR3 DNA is TGTGCCAGCAGCTACCACTCGGAGCCCCAAGAGACCCAGTACTTC. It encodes CASSYHSEPQETQYF. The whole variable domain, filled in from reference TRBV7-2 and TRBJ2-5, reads GAGVSQSPSNKVTEKGKDVELRCDPISGHTALYWYRQSLGQGLEFLIYFQGNSAPDKSGLPSDRFSAERTGGSVSTLTIQRTQQEDSAVYLCASSYHSEPQETQYFGPGTRLLVL.

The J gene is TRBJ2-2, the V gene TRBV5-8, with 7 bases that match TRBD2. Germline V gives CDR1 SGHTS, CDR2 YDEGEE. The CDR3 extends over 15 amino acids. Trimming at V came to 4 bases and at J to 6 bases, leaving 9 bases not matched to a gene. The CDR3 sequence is CASSPSGAWAGELFF. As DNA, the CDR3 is TGTGCCAGCAGCCCCAGCGGGGCCTGGGCCGGGGAGCTGTTTTTT.

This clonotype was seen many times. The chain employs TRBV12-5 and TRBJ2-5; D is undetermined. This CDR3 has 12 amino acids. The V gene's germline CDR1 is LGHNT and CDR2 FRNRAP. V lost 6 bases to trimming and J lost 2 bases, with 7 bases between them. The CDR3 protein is CASGKSQETQYF. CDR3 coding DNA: TGTGCTAGTGGGAAGAGTCAAGAGACCCAGTACTTC.

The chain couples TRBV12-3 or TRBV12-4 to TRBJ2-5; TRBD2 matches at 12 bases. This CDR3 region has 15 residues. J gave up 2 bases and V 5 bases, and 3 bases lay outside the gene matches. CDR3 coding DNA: TGTGCCAGCAGTGCCGGGACTAGCGGGCAAGAGACCCAGTACTTC. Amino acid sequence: CASSAGTSGQETQYF.

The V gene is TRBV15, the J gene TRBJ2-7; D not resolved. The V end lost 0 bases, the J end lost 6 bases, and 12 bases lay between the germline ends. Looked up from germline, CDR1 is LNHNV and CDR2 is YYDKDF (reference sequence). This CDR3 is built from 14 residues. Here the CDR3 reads CATSRDLLPPEQYF. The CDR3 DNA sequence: TGTGCCACCAGCAGAGATCTGCTCCCGCCCGAGCAGTACTTC. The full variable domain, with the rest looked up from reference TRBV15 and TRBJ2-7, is DAMVIQNPRYQVTQFGKPVTLSCSQTLNHNVMYWYQQKSSQAPKLLFHYYDKDFNNEADTPDNFQSRRPNTSFCFLDIRSPGLGDTAMYLCATSRDLLPPEQYFGPGTRLTVT.

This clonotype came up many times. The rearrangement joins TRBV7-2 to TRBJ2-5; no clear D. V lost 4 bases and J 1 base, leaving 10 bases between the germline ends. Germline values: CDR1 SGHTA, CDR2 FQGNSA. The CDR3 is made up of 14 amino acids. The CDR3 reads CASSSAWLQETQYF. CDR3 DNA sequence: TGTGCCAGCAGCTCCGCCTGGCTCCAAGAGACCCAGTACTTC.

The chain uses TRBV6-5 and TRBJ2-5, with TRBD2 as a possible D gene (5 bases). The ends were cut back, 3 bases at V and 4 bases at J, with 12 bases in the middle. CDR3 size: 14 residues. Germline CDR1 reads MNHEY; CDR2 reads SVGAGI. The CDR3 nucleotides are TGTGCCAGCAGTTATATAGCGACCCCAGAGACCCAGTACTTC. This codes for CASSYIATPETQYF.

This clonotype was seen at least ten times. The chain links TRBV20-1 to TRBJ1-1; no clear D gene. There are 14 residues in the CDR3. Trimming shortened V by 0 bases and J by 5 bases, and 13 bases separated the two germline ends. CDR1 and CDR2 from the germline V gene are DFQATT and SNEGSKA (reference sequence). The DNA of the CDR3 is TGCAGTGCTAGAGATCCTGTCCGGGATACTGAAGCTTTCTTT. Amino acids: CSARDPVRDTEAFF.

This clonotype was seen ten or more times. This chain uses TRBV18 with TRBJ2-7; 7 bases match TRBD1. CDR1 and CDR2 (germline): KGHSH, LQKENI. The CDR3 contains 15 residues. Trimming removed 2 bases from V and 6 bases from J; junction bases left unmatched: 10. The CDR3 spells CASSPATGRSGEQYF. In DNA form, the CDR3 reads TGTGCCAGCTCACCAGCGACAGGGCGATCAGGCGAGCAGTACTTC.

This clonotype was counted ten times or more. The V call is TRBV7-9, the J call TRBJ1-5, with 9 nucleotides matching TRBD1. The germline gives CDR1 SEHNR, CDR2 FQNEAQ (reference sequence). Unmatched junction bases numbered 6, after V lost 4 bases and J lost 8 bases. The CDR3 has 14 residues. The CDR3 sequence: CASSSQGQGEPQHF. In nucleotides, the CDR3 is TGTGCCAGCAGCTCACAGGGACAGGGTGAGCCCCAGCATTTT.

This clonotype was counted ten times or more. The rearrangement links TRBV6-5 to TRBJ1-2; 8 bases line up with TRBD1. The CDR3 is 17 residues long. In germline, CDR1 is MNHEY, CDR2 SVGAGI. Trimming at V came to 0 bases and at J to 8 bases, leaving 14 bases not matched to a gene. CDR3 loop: CASSYSGDRSMLSGYTF. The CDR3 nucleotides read TGTGCCAGCAGTTACTCGGGGGACAGGTCGATGCTTAGCGGCTACACCTTC.

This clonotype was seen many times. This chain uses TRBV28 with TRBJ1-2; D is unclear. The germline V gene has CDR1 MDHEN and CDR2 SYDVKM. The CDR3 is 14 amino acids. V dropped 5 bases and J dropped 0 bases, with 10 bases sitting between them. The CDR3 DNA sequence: TGTGCCAGCAGTCTTCGGAGGTCTAACTATGGCTACACCTTC. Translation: CASSLRRSNYGYTF.

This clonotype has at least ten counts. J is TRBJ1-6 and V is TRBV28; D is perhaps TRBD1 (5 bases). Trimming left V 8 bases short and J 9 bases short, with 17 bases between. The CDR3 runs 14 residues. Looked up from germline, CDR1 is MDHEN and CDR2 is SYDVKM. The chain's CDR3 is CASGIQVVGSPLHF. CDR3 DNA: TGTGCCAGCGGGATACAGGTCGTGGGTTCACCCCTCCACTTT.

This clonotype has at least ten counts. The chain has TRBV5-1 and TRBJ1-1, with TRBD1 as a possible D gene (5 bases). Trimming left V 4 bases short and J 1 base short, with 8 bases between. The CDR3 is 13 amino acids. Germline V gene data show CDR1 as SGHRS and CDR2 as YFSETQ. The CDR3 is CASSRDPNTEAFF. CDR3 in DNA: TGCGCCAGCAGCAGGGACCCGAACACTGAAGCTTTCTTT.

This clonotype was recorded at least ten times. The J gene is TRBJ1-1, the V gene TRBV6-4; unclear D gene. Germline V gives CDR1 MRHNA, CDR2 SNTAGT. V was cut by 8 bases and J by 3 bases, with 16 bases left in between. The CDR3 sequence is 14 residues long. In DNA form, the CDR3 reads TGTGCCAGCGCGTCTAGAGTGTGGCACACTGAAGCTTTCTTT. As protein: CASASRVWHTEAFF.

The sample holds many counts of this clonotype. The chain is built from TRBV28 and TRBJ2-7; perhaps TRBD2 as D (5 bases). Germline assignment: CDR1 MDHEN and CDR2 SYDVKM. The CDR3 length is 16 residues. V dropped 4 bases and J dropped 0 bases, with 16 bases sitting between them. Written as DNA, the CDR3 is TGTGCCAGCAGTTCCCTCGGGAAGGCGGACTCCTACGAGCAGTACTTC. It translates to CASSSLGKADSYEQYF. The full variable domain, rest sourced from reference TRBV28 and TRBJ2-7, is DVKVTQSSRYLVKRTGEKVFLECVQDMDHENMFWYRQDPGLGLRLIYFSYDVKMKEKGDIPEGYSVSREKKERFSLILESASTNQTSMYLCASSSLGKADSYEQYFGPGTRLTVT.

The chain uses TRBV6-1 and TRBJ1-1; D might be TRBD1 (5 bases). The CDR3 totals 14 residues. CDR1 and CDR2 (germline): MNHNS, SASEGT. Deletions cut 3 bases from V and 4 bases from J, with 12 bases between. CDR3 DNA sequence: TGTGCCAGCAGTGATCTCACAGGTCGCACTGAAGCTTTCTTT. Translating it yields CASSDLTGRTEAFF.

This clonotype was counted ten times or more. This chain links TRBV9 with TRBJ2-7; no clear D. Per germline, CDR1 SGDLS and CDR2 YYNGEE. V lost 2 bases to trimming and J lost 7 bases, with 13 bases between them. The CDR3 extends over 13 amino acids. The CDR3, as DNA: TGTGCCAGCAGCGTTCGCGCCTCTGGGGAGCAGTACTTC. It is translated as CASSVRASGEQYF.

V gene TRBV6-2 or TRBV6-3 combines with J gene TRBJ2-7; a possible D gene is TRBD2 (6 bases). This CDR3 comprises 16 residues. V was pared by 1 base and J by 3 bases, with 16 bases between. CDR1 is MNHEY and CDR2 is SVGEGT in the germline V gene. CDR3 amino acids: CASSYYLAGTDYEQYF. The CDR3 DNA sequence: TGTGCCAGCAGTTACTACCTCGCGGGGACGGACTACGAGCAGTACTTC.

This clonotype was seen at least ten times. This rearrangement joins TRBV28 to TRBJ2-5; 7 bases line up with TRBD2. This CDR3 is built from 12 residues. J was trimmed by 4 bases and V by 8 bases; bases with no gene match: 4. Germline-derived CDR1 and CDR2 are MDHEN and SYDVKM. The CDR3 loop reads CASGRGTETQYF. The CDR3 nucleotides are TGTGCCAGCGGGAGGGGTACAGAGACCCAGTACTTC.